This T cell receptor (beta chain) is drawn from a study of cytomegalovirus exposure and HLA in healthy donors. Notes on the study in general: In an earlier analysis, about 90% or about 30%: the productive usage of most TCR beta V segments. Researchers had no immune exposure information except CMV serostatus available.

Points on this clone: The target antigen is unknown. This CDR3 is also generated by other DNA sequences in the sample.

With 60 Vbeta and 13 Jbeta primers, the PCR was carried out. Repertoires were generated with immunoSEQ multiplex PCR, while TCRdb's copy carries only in-frame clones and drops some. Of approximately 78,000 clones listed, 60% to 75% are singletons. Per germline, CDR1 SNHLY and CDR2 FYNNEI. The CDR3 sequence is 11 residues long. V was shortened by 7 bases and J by 4 bases, with 7 bases between the two germline ends. This receptor was taken from a man in his forties in good health and CMV-seropositive. Sequenced: PBMCs. The chain joins TRBV2 to TRBJ2-5; no clear D gene. The CDR3 nucleotides read TGTGCCAGCACCCTAGGAGAGACCCAGTACTTC. Protein sequence: CASTLGETQYF.